The 21 T cell receptor beta chains below were found in one sample sequenced in a study. One entry per CDR3 protein, called by TCRdb with MiXCR from the 5' RACE reads. This sample has 35,000 to 50,000 distinct CDR3 sequences, with approximately 22% found just once. Treg sorting used a CD4+CD25+CD127-/low gate. The source material was Tregs sorted from blood. Receptors originate from a female donor with breast cancer.

This clonotype has more than one count but fewer than ten. The V and J genes are TRBV7-2 and TRBJ2-7, with D perhaps TRBD2 (5 bases). The CDR3 runs 15 residues. Germline assignment: CDR1 SGHTA and CDR2 FQGNSA. Trimming took 5 bases from V and 2 from J, leaving 16 bases between them. As DNA, the CDR3 is TGTGCCAGCAGCGGAGGAGGCCGGTCGACCTACGAGCAGTACTTC. Translated, it gives CASSGGGRSTYEQYF.

This clonotype was observed a handful of times. The V and J genes are TRBV9 and TRBJ2-1; D remains unclear. Germline V gives CDR1 SGDLS, CDR2 YYNGEE. This CDR3 has 14 amino acids. Trimming removed 0 bases from V and 4 bases from J, with 8 bases in between. For the CDR3, the DNA is TGTGCCAGCAGCGTAGCGGGTAGTTACAATGAGCAGTTCTTC. Translating it yields CASSVAGSYNEQFF.

The table lists this clonotype with a few counts. The V and J genes are TRBV9 and TRBJ2-7; 11 nucleotides match TRBD2. Trimming took 4 bases from V and 2 from J; bases not matched to a gene: 5. This CDR3 is built from 15 residues. Germline CDR1 is SGDLS and CDR2 is YYNGEE. The CDR3 protein is CASSLGLAEPYEQYF. CDR3 DNA sequence: TGTGCCAGCAGCTTGGGACTAGCGGAACCCTACGAGCAGTACTTC.

The chain couples TRBV27 to TRBJ2-7; the D is unclear. CDR1 is MNHEY and CDR2 is SMNVEV in the germline V gene (reference sequence). The CDR3 has 15 residues. Trimming left V 2 bases short and J 3 bases short, with 14 bases between. CDR3 region: CASSLAPTVGYEQYF. The CDR3 region has the DNA TGTGCCAGCAGTTTAGCCCCCACAGTGGGCTACGAGCAGTACTTC.

In its sample, this clonotype was seen many times. The CDR3 loop is CASSRRLAGELFF. The DNA for the CDR3 is TGTGCCAGCAGCCGCAGACTAGCCGGGGAGCTGTTTTTT. The V gene is TRBV4-2, the J gene TRBJ2-2, with D tentatively TRBD2 (6 bases). CDR3 length equals 13 residues. Trimming removed 4 bases at V and 6 bases at J, with 9 bases between. Germline-derived CDR1 and CDR2 are LGHNA and YNFKEQ.

Regarding this clonotype: Since a much larger clone is just one base distant, this may be a read error. The chain is built from TRBV6-6 and TRBJ1-1; tentatively, D is TRBD1 (5 bases). The germline gives CDR1 MNHNY, CDR2 SVGAGI (reference sequence). V was pared by 7 bases and J by 10 bases, with 19 bases between. This CDR3 contains 13 residues. The CDR3 nucleotides read TGTGCCAGCACGGGAGCCATCGGACATGGAGCTTTCTTT. Its translation is CASTGAIGHGAFF.

V is TRBV5-1 and J is TRBJ1-1, with D possibly matching TRBD1 (5 bases). Germline CDR1 reads SGHRS; CDR2 reads YFSETQ. This CDR3 has 15 residues. V lost 0 bases, J lost 10 bases, and 19 bases lay in between. The CDR3: CASSLDTSGAGGAFF. For the CDR3, the DNA is TGCGCCAGCAGCTTGGACACCTCTGGAGCGGGGGGAGCTTTCTTT.

Only a few counts were recorded for this clonotype. The chain couples TRBV28 to TRBJ1-2; D might be TRBD1 (6 bases). This CDR3 has 14 amino acids. V gave up 2 bases and J gave up 4 bases, with 11 bases separating them. Germline CDR1 and CDR2: MDHEN and SYDVKM. The CDR3 is CASSLGGGRYGYTF. The DNA for the CDR3 is TGTGCCAGCAGTTTAGGGGGGGGGCGCTATGGCTACACCTTC.

The V call is TRBV5-1, the J call TRBJ2-1, with TRBD1 as a possible D gene (7 bases). The CDR3 is 13 residues long. CDR1 and CDR2 (germline): SGHRS, YFSETQ. V dropped 5 bases and J dropped 9 bases, with 15 bases sitting between them. The CDR3 here is CASRLAGGGEQFF. The CDR3, as DNA: TGCGCCAGCAGGCTAGCAGGGGGAGGTGAGCAGTTCTTC.

Remarks on this clonotype: A much larger clone lies a single base off, so this may be a read error. As the CDR3 is not closed by the conserved phenylalanine or tryptophan, this likely results from a read error. This chain uses TRBV29-1 with TRBJ2-2; tentative D call: TRBD2 (6 bases). The CDR3 sequence is 13 residues long. Germline CDR1 is SQVTM and CDR2 is ANQGSEA. V was clipped by 6 bases and J by 7 bases, with 15 bases between them. This CDR3 reads CSVGGTEYGELFL. The CDR3 bases are TGCAGCGTGGGGGGTACGGAATACGGGGAGCTGTTTTTA.

This chain joins TRBV5-1 and TRBJ1-2; D ambiguous. The CDR3 is 13 residues long. Germline V gives CDR1 SGHRS, CDR2 YFSETQ. V was trimmed by 7 bases and J by 8 bases, leaving 18 bases between them. The CDR3 coding sequence is TGCGCCAGCGGAAAAGGGATTCCAGAAGGCTACACCTTC. It is translated as CASGKGIPEGYTF.

This chain links TRBV21-1 with TRBJ2-7; TRBD2, as called in the table, went unchecked against the DNA. TRBV21-1 is a pseudogene. This CDR3 is built from 14 residues. The CDR3 region is CASGKTEGRYEQYF. The CDR3 nucleotides are TGTGCCAGCGGCAAAACAGAGGGCCGCTACGAGCAGTACTTC.

In this sample, this clonotype turned up a few times. The chain combines TRBV4-1 with TRBJ2-7, with no clear D. Germline V gives CDR1 MGHRA, CDR2 YSYEKL. Trimming removed 0 bases from V and 0 bases from J, with 12 bases in between. The CDR3 contains 16 residues. CDR3 coding DNA: TGCGCCAGCAGCCAAGATTACGCCGTGAGCTCCTACGAGCAGTACTTC. Protein sequence: CASSQDYAVSSYEQYF.

Comments on this clonotype: The junction differs from germline at one of its ends, possibly a read error. The J gene is TRBJ2-5, the V gene TRBV9, with D perhaps matching TRBD1 or TRBD2 (7 bases each). Germline V CDR1 and CDR2: SGDLS, YYNGEE. The CDR3 is 13 residues long. Here the CDR3 reads CASSGTDRETQYF. In nucleotides, the CDR3 is TGCGCCAGCAGCGGGACAGACCGAGAGACCCAGTACTTC. The variable domain in full, with the rest retrieved from reference TRBV9 and TRBJ2-5, is DSGVTQTPKHLITATGQRVTLRCSPRSGDLSVYWYQQSLDQGLQFLIQYYNGEERAKGNILERFSAQQFPDLHSELNLSSLELGDSALYFCASSGTDRETQYFGPGTRLLVL.

The rearrangement links TRBV18 to TRBJ2-7; TRBD2 agrees at 9 bases. Germline CDR1 reads KGHSH; CDR2 reads LQKENI. V lost 0 bases to trimming and J lost 5 bases; unmatched junction nucleotides: 5. The CDR3 is made up of 15 amino acids. CDR3 protein: CASSPPSREGHEQYF. In DNA form, the CDR3 reads TGTGCCAGCTCACCACCGTCGCGGGAGGGGCACGAGCAGTACTTC. The whole variable domain, filled in from reference TRBV18 and TRBJ2-7, reads NAGVMQNPRHLVRRRGQEARLRCSPMKGHSHVYWYRQLPEEGLKFMVYLQKENIIDESGMPKERFSAEFPKEGPSILRIQQVVRGDSAAYFCASSPPSREGHEQYFGPGTRLTVT.

The table lists this clonotype with a few counts. The chain joins TRBV20-1 to TRBJ2-7, with D perhaps matching TRBD1 (5 bases). Germline CDR1 DFQATT, CDR2 SNEGSKA (reference sequence). CDR3 size: 11 residues. Trimming removed 6 bases from V and 6 bases from J, with 12 bases in between. CDR3 loop: CSALAGFEQYF. CDR3 coding DNA: TGCAGTGCGCTTGCAGGGTTCGAGCAGTACTTC.

This clonotype was recorded a few times. The CDR3 ends on some other residue instead of the conserved phenylalanine or tryptophan, so this is likely a read error. The V and J genes are TRBV15 and TRBJ2-1; 9 nucleotides agree with TRBD2. The CDR3 has 16 residues. V was pared by 3 bases and J by 2 bases, with 5 bases of the junction left unmatched. CDR1 is LNHNV and CDR2 is YYDKDF in the germline V gene (reference sequence). CDR3 nucleotide sequence: TGTGCCACCAGCAGCTATCTAGCGGGGACCTACAATGAGCAGTTCCTC. This translates into CATSSYLAGTYNEQFL.

This clonotype appeared once. Here the CDR3 reads CSAIDRGTGNTIYF. DNA of the CDR3: TGCAGTGCCATCGACAGGGGAACTGGAAACACCATATATTTT. This chain links TRBV20-1 with TRBJ1-3; 8 bases are a match to TRBD1. J gave up 2 bases and V 6 bases, and 6 bases lay outside the gene matches. The CDR3 is 14 amino acids. From germline, CDR1 is DFQATT and CDR2 SNEGSKA (reference sequence).

The J gene is TRBJ2-7, the V gene TRBV27, with D possibly being TRBD2 (6 bases). Trimming stripped 2 bases from V and 2 bases from J, with 16 bases between. Germline values: CDR1 MNHEY, CDR2 SMNVEV (reference sequence). The CDR3 runs 16 residues. CDR3: CASSLGAGLQAYEQYF. In nucleotides, the CDR3 is TGTGCCAGCAGTTTAGGGGCGGGGCTCCAAGCCTACGAGCAGTACTTC.

This clonotype was recorded at least ten times. This chain uses TRBV29-1 with TRBJ1-2, with D tentatively TRBD1 (5 bases). The CDR3 is 10 amino acids. The V gene's germline CDR1 is SQVTM and CDR2 ANQGSEA. Trimming removed 3 bases from V and 7 bases from J, with 6 bases in between. CDR3 sequence: CSVDQGGYTF. CDR3 DNA: TGCAGCGTTGACCAGGGTGGCTACACCTTC.

A remark on this clonotype: The missing conserved phenylalanine or tryptophan at the end of this CDR3 makes a read error likely. The CDR3 DNA follows: TGTGCCAGCAGCTGGGAGGGAGGGAGCACAGATACGCAGTATCTT. Its protein product is CASSWEGGSTDTQYL. The chain recombines TRBV7-2 with TRBJ2-3; 7 bases agree with TRBD2. J was trimmed by 0 bases and V by 4 bases; bases with no gene match: 4. This CDR3 contains 15 residues. Looked up from germline, CDR1 is SGHTA and CDR2 is FQGNSA.